These T cell receptor beta chains were read from a single sample in a study of T cell responses to AZD1222 COVID-19 vaccine. Produced via immunoSEQ multiplex PCR; TCRdb's table is partial and in-frame only. Of approximately 170,000 clones in the sample, more than 90% are singletons; the top ten hold around 1.5%. The sample in question was peripheral blood, obtained on day 0 of AZD1222 vaccination. Receptors originate from an adult in good health. Each CDR3 is given with its conserved first and last residue. Each record gives: D gene, clone size, J gene, V gene, CDR3 protein, CDR3 DNA. D genes are given only for firm matches. Rows may omit the clone size; those that give it use once, few, many or a size class.

>NA|medium-sized|TRBJ2-1|TRBV6-5
CASSSGDKYEQFF
TGTGCCAGCAGTTCCGGGGACAAGTATGAGCAGTTCTTC
>NA|NA|TRBJ2-7|TRBV20-1
CSASGGSEQYF
TGCAGTGCTAGTGGAGGGTCCGAGCAGTACTTC
>NA|NA|TRBJ1-5|TRBV6-6
CASSAGPVNQPQHF
TGTGCCAGCAGCGCCGGTCCCGTAAATCAGCCCCAGCATTTT
>NA|NA|TRBJ2-2|TRBV6-5
CASSGRKVVTGELFF
TGTGCCAGCAGCGGACGAAAAGTTGTGACCGGGGAGCTGTTTTTT
>TRBD1|NA|TRBJ2-6|TRBV27
CASSLLGQVGSGANVLTF
TGTGCCAGCAGTTTACTCGGACAGGTCGGCTCTGGGGCCAACGTCCTGACTTTC
>NA|NA|TRBJ1-1|TRBV23-1
CASSQPITVNTEAFF
TGCGCCAGCAGTCAACCAATCACTGTGAACACTGAAGCTTTCTTT
>TRBD2|NA|TRBJ2-5|TRBV29-1
CSVKLAGGFRKQETQYF
TGCAGCGTTAAACTAGCGGGAGGTTTCCGAAAACAAGAGACCCAGTACTTC
>NA|NA|TRBJ1-3|TRBV20-1
CSASVRENTIYF
TGCAGTGCTAGTGTAAGGGAGAACACCATATATTTT
>NA|NA|TRBJ1-3|TRBV19
CASSRNTIYF
TGTGCCAGTAGCCGAAACACCATATATTTT
>NA|NA|TRBJ1-1|TRBV5-1
CASSSGPMNTEAFF
TGCGCCAGCAGCTCGGGACCTATGAACACTGAAGCTTTCTTT
>TRBD1|NA|TRBJ1-4|TRBV6-5
CASSYLGQGTNEKLFF
TGTGCCAGCAGTTACCTTGGACAGGGAACTAATGAAAAACTGTTTTTT
>NA|NA|TRBJ2-1|TRBV7-6
CASSLDEGIYNEQFF
TGTGCCAGCAGCTTAGACGAGGGCATCTACAATGAGCAGTTCTTC
>NA|NA|TRBJ1-2|TRBV12-5
CASGSGTKNNYGYTF
TGTGCTAGTGGTTCCGGGACAAAAAATAACTATGGCTACACCTTC
>TRBD1|NA|TRBJ1-2|TRBV6-5
CASSHRQGASGYTF
TGTGCCAGCAGTCATAGACAGGGGGCTTCGGGCTACACCTTC
>NA|NA|TRBJ1-2|TRBV19
CASSWKGGGYTF
TGTGCCAGTAGTTGGAAGGGAGGTGGCTACACCTTC
>TRBD1|once|TRBJ1-1|TRBV18
CASSPNRDREFF
TGTGCCAGCTCACCGAACCGGGACAGGGAATTCTTT
>NA|NA|TRBJ1-3|TRBV5-1
CASGTGISGNTIYF
TGCGCCAGCGGGACGGGGATCTCTGGAAACACCATATATTTT
>TRBD1|NA|TRBJ2-6|TRBV5-1
CASSFAGGNSGANVLTF
TGCGCCAGCAGCTTTGCAGGGGGCAACTCTGGGGCCAACGTCCTGACTTTC
>TRBD2|NA|TRBJ2-3|TRBV29-1
CSVKTSGEPTSTDTQYF
TGCAGCGTTAAGACTAGCGGGGAGCCTACTAGCACAGATACGCAGTATTTT
>NA|NA|TRBJ2-5|TRBV2
CASSEPGALVETQYF
TGTGCCAGCAGTGAACCAGGAGCCCTGGTAGAGACCCAGTACTTC
>NA|NA|TRBJ1-6|TRBV7-2
CASSLAGGRSSPLHF
TGTGCCAGCAGCTTAGCCGGAGGGCGAAGTTCACCCCTCCACTTT
>TRBD2|NA|TRBJ2-3|TRBV10-2
CASSDHLGLAGIDTQYF
TGCGCCAGCAGTGACCACCTTGGACTAGCGGGGATAGATACGCAGTATTTT
>NA|NA|TRBJ2-3|TRBV9
CASSPLEGGTDTQYF
TGTGCCAGCAGCCCCCTTGAGGGCGGCACAGATACGCAGTATTTT
>NA|NA|TRBJ1-6|TRBV3-1/TRBV3-2
CASSQDSVGSYNSPLHF
TGTGCCAGCAGCCAAGATAGCGTGGGCTCCTATAATTCACCCCTCCACTTT
>NA|few|TRBJ2-7|TRBV2
CASRFSGVSYEQYF
TGTGCCAGCAGATTTTCTGGAGTCTCCTACGAGCAGTACTTC
>NA|NA|TRBJ1-6|TRBV3-1/TRBV3-2
CASSQKGSYSPLHF
TGTGCCAGCAGCCAGAAGGGCAGTTATTCACCCCTCCACTTT
>TRBD1|once|TRBJ1-2|TRBV30
CAWNRNRGYYGYTF
TGTGCCTGGAATCGAAACAGGGGATACTATGGCTACACCTTC
>TRBD1|NA|TRBJ2-7|TRBV4-1
CASSQDEGTGYEQYF
TGCGCCAGCAGCCAAGATGAGGGGACAGGCTACGAGCAGTACTTC
>TRBD1|once|TRBJ2-1|TRBV19
CASSIRDRGNEQFF
TGTGCCAGTAGTATCCGGGACAGGGGGAATGAGCAGTTCTTC
>NA|NA|TRBJ2-7|TRBV7-8
CASSLGLGSYEQYF
TGTGCCAGCAGCTTAGGTCTGGGCTCCTACGAGCAGTACTTC
>NA|NA|TRBJ1-3|TRBV5-6
CASSLVRLRSSGNTIYF
TGTGCCAGCAGCTTGGTTAGACTCAGGAGCTCTGGAAACACCATATATTTT
>NA|NA|TRBJ2-7|TRBV27
CASSISGHRSFYEQYF
TGTGCCAGCAGTATATCGGGACACCGATCTTTTTACGAGCAGTACTTC
>NA|once|TRBJ2-7|TRBV7-9
CASSLRATTYEQYF
TGTGCCAGCAGCCTCCGAGCGACTACCTACGAGCAGTACTTC
>TRBD1|NA|TRBJ1-5|TRBV25-1
CASTGQGHQPQHF
TGTGCCAGCACCGGACAGGGGCATCAGCCCCAGCATTTT
>TRBD2|once|TRBJ2-5|TRBV5-4
CASSPPGLAGKETQYF
TGTGCCAGCAGCCCGCCAGGACTAGCGGGAAAAGAGACCCAGTACTTC
>NA|NA|TRBJ2-7|TRBV4-1
CASSQDSTNQFYEQYF
TGCGCCAGCAGCCAAGACAGCACCAACCAATTCTACGAGCAGTACTTC
>TRBD1|NA|TRBJ1-5|TRBV6-2/TRBV6-3
CASSYSAGTGTYSNQPQHF
TGTGCCAGCAGTTACTCCGCCGGGACAGGGACGTATAGCAATCAGCCCCAGCATTTT
>NA|NA|TRBJ1-5|TRBV19
CASSTRNQPQHF
TGTGCCAGTAGTACCCGCAATCAGCCCCAGCATTTT
>NA|NA|TRBJ1-4|TRBV5-6
CASSLGPGRNNEKLFF
TGTGCCAGCAGCTTGGGCCCGGGCAGAAATAATGAAAAACTGTTTTTT
>NA|NA|TRBJ2-3|TRBV5-8
CASSPLGGSTQYF
TGTGCCAGCAGCCCCCTCGGGGGAAGTACGCAGTATTTT